This TCR beta chain was recorded in a study of OX40 agonist ivuxolimab in advanced cancers. Study context: Patients' therapy was ivuxolimab, an antibody that acts as an agonist of OX40 (CD134).

Study outcomes and limitations: Clonal expansion by week 6 occurred in CD4+ and CD8+ blood T cells (at 0.1 to 3.0 mg/kg).

Note on this clone: The antigen remains unidentified.

Assay used: immunoSEQ multiplex PCR; TCRdb lists only in-frame clones, some missing. Of more than 85,000 clones in the sample, over 75% were seen once. With 0 bases removed from V and 11 bases from J, the gap between germline ends came to 16 bases. The CDR3 length is 14 residues. Germline CDR1 and CDR2: MNHEY and SVGAGI. This sequence was found in an adult with an advanced solid tumor such as melanoma, head and neck, liver or kidney cancer. The starting material was CD4+ or CD8+ T cells sorted from blood, obtained in a trial of the OX40 agonist ivuxolimab. V gene TRBV6-5 combines with J gene TRBJ1-1; D remains unclear. The CDR3 sequence: CASSYSSQFGVAFF. In DNA, the CDR3 is TGTGCCAGCAGTTACTCGAGTCAGTTCGGGGTGGCTTTCTTT.